The 20 T cell receptor beta chains given below trace back to one sample, sequenced in a study of T cells after yellow fever vaccination. TCRdb reanalysed the 5' RACE reads using MiXCR and keeps one entry per CDR3 protein. Among 250,000 to 300,000 distinct CDR3 sequences listed, approximately 8% were seen once. Here the sequenced sample was CD4+ T cells sorted from PBMCs, taken 5 days after the yellow fever booster vaccination. The receptors come from a man aged 18 to 35 who received the YFV17D yellow fever vaccine.

This clonotype turned up a few times. The genes are TRBV3-1 and TRBJ1-1, with a weak D call TRBD1 (5 bases). The germline V gene encodes CDR1 LGHDT and CDR2 YNNKEL (reference sequence). V dropped 4 bases and J dropped 4 bases, with 13 bases sitting between them. The CDR3 is made up of 14 amino acids. The chain's CDR3 is CASSPLTGGTEAFF. The CDR3 DNA is TGTGCCAGCAGCCCCCTCACGGGGGGCACTGAAGCTTTCTTT.

This clonotype came up a few times. The V gene is TRBV2, the J gene TRBJ2-7; 7 nucleotides match TRBD1. Germline CDR1 and CDR2: SNHLY and FYNNEI. The CDR3 runs to 13 residues. Unmatched junction bases numbered 6, after V lost 4 bases and J lost 6 bases. The CDR3 nucleotides read TGTGCCAGCAGTGTCAGGGGGAAGGGCGAGCAGTACGTC. Amino acid sequence: CASSVRGKGEQYV.

This chain connects TRBV6-2 or TRBV6-3 to TRBJ2-3; 8 bases map to TRBD1. The CDR3 spans 15 residues. Unmatched junction bases numbered 8, after V lost 6 bases and J lost 3 bases. Germline V lookup: CDR1 MNHEY, CDR2 SVGEGT. CDR3 region: CASRGQGLRTDTQYF. The CDR3 DNA reads as TGTGCCAGCAGAGGACAGGGTTTAAGGACAGATACGCAGTATTTT.

CDR3 sequence: CASSSSRNEKLFF. DNA of the CDR3: TGCGCCAGCAGCTCGAGCCGAAATGAAAAACTGTTTTTT. The chain recombines TRBV5-1 with TRBJ1-4; D is uncertain. Germline V CDR1 and CDR2: SGHRS, YFSETQ. The CDR3 covers 13 residues. Trimming removed 3 bases at V and 5 bases at J, with 8 bases between.

The table lists this clonotype with a few counts. One end of the junction is discordant with germline, which a read error may explain. The rearrangement links TRBV25-1 to TRBJ2-5; 11 positions agree with TRBD2. Germline CDR1 reads MGHDK; CDR2 reads SYGVNS. The CDR3 has 15 amino acids. For the CDR3, the DNA is TGTGCCAGCAGTGAAGCCGGGACTAGCGGTTCTCCTCGAGACTTC. Translation gives CASSEAGTSGSPRDF.

This clonotype has more than one count but fewer than ten. The V gene is TRBV12-3 or TRBV12-4, the J gene TRBJ2-5; maybe TRBD1 (5 bases). V gave up 3 bases and J gave up 1 base, with 9 bases separating them. CDR3 length: 14 residues. The CDR3 region has the DNA TGTGCCAGCAGTTTGTGGCAGGGCCAAGAGACCCAGTACTTC. Its protein is CASSLWQGQETQYF.

The sample holds many counts of this clonotype. The chain has TRBV5-6 and TRBJ2-3; 11 bases agree with TRBD2. J gave up 4 bases and V 2 bases, and 3 bases lay outside the gene matches. The CDR3 runs to 15 residues. Germline loops: CDR1 SGHDT, CDR2 YYEEEE. CDR3 bases: TGTGCCAGCAGCTTCCTAGCGGGGGGCTCAGATACGCAGTATTTT. Its protein product is CASSFLAGGSDTQYF.

V is TRBV18 and J is TRBJ1-3; the D gene is possibly TRBD1 (5 bases). This CDR3 comprises 15 residues. V gave up 0 bases and J gave up 7 bases, with 13 bases separating them. Germline CDR1 is KGHSH and CDR2 is LQKENI. The DNA of the CDR3 is TGTGCCAGCTCACCACCGGGACGAATAGGCAACACCATATATTTT. This codes for CASSPPGRIGNTIYF.

This clonotype was detected a few times. The V gene is TRBV5-1, the J gene TRBJ2-1; 7 bases map to TRBD1. This CDR3 is 16 amino acids long. V dropped 4 bases and J dropped 0; count of bases not matched to a gene: 7. CDR1 is SGHRS, CDR2 YFSETQ, per germline. This chain's CDR3 is CASSGGQPNSYNEQFF. The DNA for the CDR3 is TGCGCCAGCAGCGGGGGACAGCCCAACTCCTACAATGAGCAGTTCTTC.

This clonotype appeared a few times. The genes are TRBV6-2 or TRBV6-3 and TRBJ1-5, with D unclear. This CDR3 is built from 13 residues. Germline V lookup: CDR1 MNHEY, CDR2 SVGEGT. The germline V and J ends were trimmed by 10 bases and 2 bases, with 12 bases remaining between them. CDR3 DNA sequence: TGTGCCACCGGAAACGGGCGCAATCAGCCCCAGCATTTT. Amino acid sequence: CATGNGRNQPQHF.

This clonotype was seen more than once but under ten times. The chain joins TRBV7-3 to TRBJ2-5; 8 nucleotides agree with TRBD2. V dropped 2 bases and J dropped 2; count of bases not matched to a gene: 7. The CDR3 is 16 residues long. Germline-derived CDR1 and CDR2 are SGHTA and FQGTGA. CDR3 residues: CASSLRGGAGQETQYF. In DNA form, the CDR3 reads TGTGCCAGCAGCTTACGGGGGGGCGCGGGACAAGAGACCCAGTACTTC.

The rearrangement uses TRBV7-9 and TRBJ2-1; 9 positions match TRBD1. Trimming removed 5 bases from V and 6 bases from J; junction bases left unmatched: 8. Germline V gene lookup returns CDR1 SEHNR and CDR2 FQNEAQ (reference sequence). The CDR3 sequence is 15 residues long. As DNA, the CDR3 is TGTGCCAGCAGCCTAGGACAGGGGAGTTTCAATGAGCAGTTCTTC. It encodes CASSLGQGSFNEQFF.

This clonotype occurred a few times. V and J are TRBV5-1 and TRBJ2-6; the D is unclear. The CDR3 totals 16 residues. Trimming left V 4 bases short and J 0 bases short, with 11 bases between. Germline V gene sequence: CDR1 SGHRS, CDR2 YFSETQ. The CDR3 bases are TGCGCCAGCAGCACCGCCACAGTCTCTGGGGCCAACGTCCTGACTTTC. It codes for CASSTATVSGANVLTF.

V usage is TRBV5-8 and J usage is TRBJ2-1, with 8 nucleotides matching TRBD2. Germline V lookup: CDR1 SGHTS, CDR2 YDEGEE. The CDR3 extends over 17 amino acids. The trim removed 3 bases at V and 2 bases at J, leaving 10 bases unmatched. The CDR3 reads CASSSSTGSGTYNEQFF. The CDR3 DNA reads as TGTGCCAGCAGCTCCTCTACGGGTAGCGGGACCTACAATGAGCAGTTCTTC. The complete variable domain, with remaining parts taken from reference TRBV5-8 and TRBJ2-1, reads EAGVTQSPTHLIKTRGQQATLRCSPISGHTSVYWYQQALGLGLQFLLWYDEGEERNRGNFPPRFSGRQFPNYSSELNVNALELEDSALYLCASSSSTGSGTYNEQFFGPGTRLTVL.

This clonotype was seen a handful of times. The rearrangement joins TRBV7-2 to TRBJ1-4, with no clear D. This CDR3 region has 14 residues. V was pared by 6 bases and J by 2 bases, with 10 bases between. The germline V gene has CDR1 SGHTA and CDR2 FQGNSA. The CDR3 DNA reads TGTGCCAGCAGGCCGAGCACCACTAATGAAAAACTGTTTTTT. Its protein product is CASRPSTTNEKLFF. Based on the CDR3 plus reference TRBV7-2 and TRBJ1-4, the full variable domain is GAGVSQSPSNKVTEKGKDVELRCDPISGHTALYWYRQSLGQGLEFLIYFQGNSAPDKSGLPSDRFSAERTGGSVSTLTIQRTQQEDSAVYLCASRPSTTNEKLFFGSGTQLSVL.

This clonotype was detected ten times or more. The chain uses TRBV5-6 and TRBJ2-5; a possible D gene is TRBD2 (6 bases). The length of the CDR3 is 12 residues. The germline V gene has CDR1 SGHDT and CDR2 YYEEEE. Trimming took off 7 bases at V and 5 bases at J, with 12 bases between the two ends. CDR3 DNA: TGTGCCAGCGGCGGGACGGTGGAGACCCAGTACTTC. Translated: CASGGTVETQYF.

This clonotype was detected a few times. The genes are TRBV27 and TRBJ1-1; D gene ambiguous. Trimming took 1 base from V and 1 from J, leaving 13 bases between them. The CDR3 runs 16 residues. Germline V CDR1 and CDR2: MNHEY, SMNVEV (reference sequence). The CDR3 reads CASSLLSAAQNTEAFF. The CDR3 DNA reads as TGTGCCAGCAGTTTATTATCGGCAGCCCAGAACACTGAAGCTTTCTTT.

The chain couples TRBV28 to TRBJ2-5, with 10 nucleotides matching TRBD2. In germline, CDR1 is MDHEN, CDR2 SYDVKM. The trim removed 8 bases at V and 4 bases at J, leaving 13 bases unmatched. The CDR3 has 16 amino acids. The CDR3 coding sequence is TGTGCCAGCGCTCAAAGGGGAGCGGGAGGGGCAGAGACCCAGTACTTC. It encodes CASAQRGAGGAETQYF.

This clonotype was found a few times. The chain uses TRBV11-2 and TRBJ1-4, with D unresolved. CDR1 and CDR2 (germline): SGHAT, FQNNGV. The V gene lost 4 bases and the J gene lost 0 bases, with 9 bases spanning the gap. The CDR3 covers 15 residues. In nucleotides, the CDR3 is TGTGCCAGCAGCTCCACACCGGCAACTAATGAAAAACTGTTTTTT. This sequence encodes CASSSTPATNEKLFF.

This clonotype was observed a handful of times. The gene calls are TRBV2 and TRBJ2-2; 12 nucleotides match TRBD1. The CDR3 consists of 14 residues. Per the germline V gene, CDR1 is SNHLY and CDR2 is FYNNEI. V dropped 7 bases and J dropped 6; count of bases not matched to a gene: 3. The CDR3 DNA sequence: TGTGCCAGCATGGGGACAGGGGGCTCCGGGGAGCTGTTTTTT. Translated: CASMGTGGSGELFF.